The T cell receptor (beta chain) under discussion was sequenced for a study of T cell repertoires in cytomegalovirus infection. The wider study: Public signatures in TCR beta pointed to CMV infection and matching HLA type. Study findings and constraints: Based on cumulative public TCR beta family frequency, carriers of CMV plus the relevant HLA were identified. HLA-C-restricted CMV-specific TCR beta clonotypes prevailed in the ex vivo response.

V was clipped by 5 bases and J by 9 bases, with 17 bases between them. CDR1 and CDR2 from the germline V gene are SGHVS and FNYEAQ. The CDR3 sequence is 15 residues long. Concerning this clonotype: Its antigen is not known.

TCRdb reprocessed the reads via MiXCR and lists one record per CDR3 protein. The table has 150,000 to 200,000 distinct CDR3 sequences, about 21% seen once. The chain employs TRBV7-6 and TRBJ1-6; TRBD1 might be the D (5 bases). The clonotype was recovered from a human donor in good health (CMV status not recorded). Some clones in this sample may be carry-over from other donors' samples. The sequencing input was PBMCs. DNA for the CDR3: TGTGCCAGCAGCGCCCCGGGGGAAATGAGTTCACCCCTCCACTTT. Translating it yields CASSAPGEMSSPLHF. Variable domain in full (rest from reference TRBV7-6 and TRBJ1-6): GAGVSQSPRYKVTKRGQDVALRCDPISGHVSLYWYRQALGQGPEFLTYFNYEAQQDKSGLPNDRFSAERPEGSISTLTIQRTEQRDSAMYRCASSAPGEMSSPLHFGNGTRLTVT.